This is a list of T cell receptor beta chains from one sample in a study of blood T cell repertoires in COVID-19. Data came from immunoSEQ multiplex PCR; TCRdb stores just in-frame clones and leaves some out. The profile shows more than 200,000 clones, 85% to 90% of them singletons. The sample comprised peripheral blood. These receptors all come from a man between 25 and 39 years old with COVID-19, enrolled during active disease. Each CDR3 is given with its conserved first and last residue. D genes are given only for firm matches.

TRBV7-3,TRBJ2-3,TRBD1,CASSSTGGITDTQYF,TGTGCCAGCAGCTCGACAGGGGGCATCACAGATACGCAGTATTTT
TRBV7-9,TRBJ1-2,.,CASSPSAGRQLTNYGYTF,TGTGCCAGCAGCCCTTCGGCAGGACGACAGCTTACTAACTATGGCTACACCTTC
TRBV15,TRBJ2-7,TRBD1,CATSRDRGAYEQYF,TGTGCCACCAGCAGGGACAGGGGAGCCTACGAGCAGTACTTC
TRBV27,TRBJ1-4,.,CASSPDGRTTNEKLFF,TGTGCCAGCAGTCCCGATGGGCGAACAACTAATGAAAAACTGTTTTTT
TRBV28,TRBJ2-1,TRBD2,CASRSLAGDNEQFF,TGTGCCAGCAGGTCCCTAGCGGGGGACAATGAGCAGTTCTTC
TRBV3-1/TRBV3-2,TRBJ1-6,TRBD1,CASSRIQGRKNSPLHF,TGTGCCAGCAGCCGAATACAGGGGCGCAAAAATTCACCCCTCCACTTT
TRBV5-6,TRBJ2-5,.,CASSPGSDETQYF,TGTGCCAGCAGCCCCGGGAGCGATGAGACCCAGTACTTC
TRBV4-2,TRBJ1-2,.,CASSQDQGGSINGYTF,TGTGCCAGCAGCCAAGACCAAGGGGGTAGTATCAATGGCTACACCTTC
TRBV4-3,TRBJ2-3,.,CASSASTSTDTQYF,TGCGCCAGCAGCGCGAGTACTAGCACAGATACGCAGTATTTT
TRBV7-9,TRBJ1-2,.,CASSYGGQISNYGYTF,TGTGCCAGCAGCTACGGCGGTCAGATATCTAACTATGGCTACACCTTC
TRBV5-6,TRBJ1-2,TRBD1,CASSLARGLGGYTF,TGTGCCAGCAGCTTGGCCAGGGGGCTCGGTGGCTACACCTTC
TRBV4-1,TRBJ1-2,.,CASSQDPGHPNYGYTF,TGCGCCAGCAGCCAAGATCCCGGACACCCTAACTATGGCTACACCTTC